Described below is a single T cell receptor beta chain sequence and its context. A few counts support this clonotype. This receptor's antigen is unknown. Per-nucleotide qualities are absent, and no much larger clonotype sits a single base away. Its CDR3 holds 13 amino acids, cysteine through phenylalanine. Only the CDR3 DNA is retained, 39 bases long and in frame from the first base. V is shortened by 0 bases, J by 11 bases, and the region joining them spans 10 bases. CDR1 LGHNA and CDR2 YNFKEQ were looked up in the germline V gene. The data belong to a study of blood T cells in healthy people across ages (dated by TCRdb to about 2015). A note on the overall study: In model experiments, roughly one uniquely barcoded TCR beta cDNA molecule per two T cells was captured by template switching. The donors were divided into four age groups: young (average around 16 years), middle-aged (under 40), aged (62) and long-lived (approximately 74). Two additional independent replicas of 1 million unique cDNA reads from the same blood draw were analyzed for two donors (one aged 18 to 30 and one aged 80 or older). To avoid experimental bias, donors of different ages were randomly spread across the sequencing lanes. Using deep sequencing normalized with unique cDNA molecular identifiers, the study measured how TCR beta repertoire diversity changes with age.

The approximately 39 donors, aged roughly 6 to 90 years, were systemically healthy Caucasian individuals from Russia. Approximately 10 milliliters of peripheral blood were collected from each donor into EDTA-treated Vacutainer tubes. PBMCs were isolated by Ficoll-Paque density-gradient centrifugation, with at least 7 million obtained per sample. Trizol reagent was used to extract total RNA from the PBMCs, yielding at least 5 micrograms per sample. The percentages of naive CD45RAhigh/CD27high T cells were determined by flow cytometry on a PBMC aliquot from every donor. Libraries were made using 5' RACE. Sequencing was carried out with an Illumina HiSeq 2500. A second PCR of about 7 to 12 cycles was run with a J-beta primer mix and a sample-barcoded 5' primer. A template-switch 5' adaptor carrying 12 random nucleotides introduced a unique molecular identifier onto each TCR beta cDNA molecule. Each sample yielded at least 2.5 million CDR3-containing paired-end reads. The Mint cDNA synthesis kit, primed by a TRBC-specific oligonucleotide, was used to synthesize first-strand cDNA from all RNA. All cDNA was treated with uracil-DNA glycosylase and then went through a first 18-cycle PCR with the universal primers M1SS and BC2_uni_R. On the study's bioinformatics: Each sample was normalized by randomly selecting 1 million high-quality reads, each carrying a distinct molecular identifier. Reads sharing molecular identifiers were discarded rather than binned into consensus sequences. MiTCR, run with a Q25 quality threshold and the strictest error-elimination algorithm, handled CDR3 identification, clonotype clustering and error correction. A nonparametric unseen species model using Euler transformation provided a lower-bound estimate of total TCR beta diversity. Using fastp at Q25 and MiXCR, TCRdb reprocessed the public reads and kept productive beta chains. Entries that share a CDR3 protein sequence are merged under the most common genes and DNA. For this entry, the V and J calls and clone size follow TCRdb and not the study's own pipeline. Within this sample are hundreds of thousands of distinct CDR3 sequences, with about 21% of them counted one time only. The ten largest clones represent 3.5% to 4% of the sample.

The paper as a whole reports these results and caveats: A strong correlation was found between observed TCR beta diversity and the percentage of naive T cells measured by flow cytometry. Because profiling used bulk unsorted PBMCs, naive and antigen-experienced compartments could not be compared conclusively. Observed TCR beta diversity per million T cells fell roughly linearly with age, and a significant reduction was already apparent by age around 40. Total diversity estimates from one million sequenced T cells were considered lower bounds and underestimates. Donor CMV infection status was unknown, potentially confounding age-related changes in expanded clonotypes. Compared with the aged group, the long-lived group had more naive CD4+ T cells, fewer expanded clones and increased TCR diversity, suggesting age selection.

Material: blood. The rearranged segments are TRBV4-2 and TRBJ2-2; the D gene could be TRBD1 or TRBD2, each one agreeing over 5 bases. The origin of this receptor is a man aged 65-85 years in good health. The CDR3 region reads CASSQDRDGELFF. The DNA is TGTGCCAGCAGCCAAGATAGGGACGGCGAGCTGTTTTTT.